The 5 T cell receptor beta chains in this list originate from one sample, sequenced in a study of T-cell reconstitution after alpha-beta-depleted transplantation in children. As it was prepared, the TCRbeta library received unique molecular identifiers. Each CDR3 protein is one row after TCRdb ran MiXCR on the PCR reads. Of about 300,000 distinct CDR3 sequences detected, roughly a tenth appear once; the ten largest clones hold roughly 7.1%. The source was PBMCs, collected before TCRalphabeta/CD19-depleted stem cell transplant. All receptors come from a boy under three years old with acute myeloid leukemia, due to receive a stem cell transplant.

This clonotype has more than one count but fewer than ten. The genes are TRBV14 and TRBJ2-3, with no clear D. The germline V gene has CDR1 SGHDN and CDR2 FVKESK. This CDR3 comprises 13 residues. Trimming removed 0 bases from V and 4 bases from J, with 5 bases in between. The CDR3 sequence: CASSQEYADTQYF. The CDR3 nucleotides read TGTGCCAGCAGCCAAGAGTACGCAGATACGCAGTATTTT.

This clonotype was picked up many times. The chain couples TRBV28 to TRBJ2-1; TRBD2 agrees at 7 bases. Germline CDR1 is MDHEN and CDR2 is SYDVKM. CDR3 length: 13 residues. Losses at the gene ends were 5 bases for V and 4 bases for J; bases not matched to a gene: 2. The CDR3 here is CASSTAGYNEQFF. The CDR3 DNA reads TGTGCCAGCAGTACAGCGGGGTACAATGAGCAGTTCTTC.

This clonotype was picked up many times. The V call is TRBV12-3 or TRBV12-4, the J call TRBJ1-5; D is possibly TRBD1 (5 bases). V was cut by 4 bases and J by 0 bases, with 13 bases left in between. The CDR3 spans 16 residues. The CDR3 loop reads CASSWGLSYSNQPQHF. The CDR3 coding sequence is TGTGCCAGCAGTTGGGGCCTCTCTTATAGCAATCAGCCCCAGCATTTT.

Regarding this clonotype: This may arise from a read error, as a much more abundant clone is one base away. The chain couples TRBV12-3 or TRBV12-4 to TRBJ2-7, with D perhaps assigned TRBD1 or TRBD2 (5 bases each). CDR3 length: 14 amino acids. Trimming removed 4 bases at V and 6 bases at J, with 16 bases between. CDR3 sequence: CASSSSGTLIEQYF. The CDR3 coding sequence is TGTGCCAGCAGTTCCTCCGGGACCTTAATCGAGCAGTACTTC.

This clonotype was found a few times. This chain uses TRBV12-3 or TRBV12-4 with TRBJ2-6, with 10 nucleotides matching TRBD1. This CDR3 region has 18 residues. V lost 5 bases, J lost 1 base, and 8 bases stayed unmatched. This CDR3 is CASSPGQGGSSGANVLTF. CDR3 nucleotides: TGTGCCAGCAGTCCCGGACAGGGGGGTTCGTCTGGGGCCAACGTCCTGACTTTC.